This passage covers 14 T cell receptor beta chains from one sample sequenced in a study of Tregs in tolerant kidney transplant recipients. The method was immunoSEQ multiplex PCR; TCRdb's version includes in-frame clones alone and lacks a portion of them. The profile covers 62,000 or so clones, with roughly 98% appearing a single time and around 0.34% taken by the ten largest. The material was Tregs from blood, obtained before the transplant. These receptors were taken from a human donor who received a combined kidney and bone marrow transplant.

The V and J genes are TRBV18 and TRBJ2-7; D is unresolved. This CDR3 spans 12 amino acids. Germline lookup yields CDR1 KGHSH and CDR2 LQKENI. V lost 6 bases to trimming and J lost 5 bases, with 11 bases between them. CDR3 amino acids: CASSHRLDEQYF. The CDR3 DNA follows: TGTGCCAGCTCGCATCGGTTGGACGAGCAGTACTTC.

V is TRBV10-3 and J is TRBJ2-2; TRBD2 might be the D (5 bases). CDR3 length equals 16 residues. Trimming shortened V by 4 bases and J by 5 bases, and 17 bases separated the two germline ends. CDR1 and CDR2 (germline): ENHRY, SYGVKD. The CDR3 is CAISAPLGVGTGELFF. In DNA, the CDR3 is TGTGCCATCAGTGCGCCGTTGGGAGTTGGGACCGGGGAGCTGTTTTTT.

The CDR3 DNA sequence: TGTGCCAGCAGTCGTACCCAGGGCAGGGTCTACGAGCAGTACTTC. This translates into CASSRTQGRVYEQYF. V gene TRBV6-5 combines with J gene TRBJ2-7; a weak D match, TRBD1 (5 bases). Germline CDR1 MNHEY, CDR2 SVGAGI. Trimming left V 5 bases short and J 3 bases short, with 17 bases between. The CDR3 is 15 residues long.

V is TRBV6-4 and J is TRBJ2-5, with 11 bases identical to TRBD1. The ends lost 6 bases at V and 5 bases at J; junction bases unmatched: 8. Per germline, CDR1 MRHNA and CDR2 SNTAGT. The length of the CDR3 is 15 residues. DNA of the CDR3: TGTGCCAGCAGGGAGATGGACAGGGGGCGGGAGACCCAGTACTTC. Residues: CASREMDRGRETQYF.

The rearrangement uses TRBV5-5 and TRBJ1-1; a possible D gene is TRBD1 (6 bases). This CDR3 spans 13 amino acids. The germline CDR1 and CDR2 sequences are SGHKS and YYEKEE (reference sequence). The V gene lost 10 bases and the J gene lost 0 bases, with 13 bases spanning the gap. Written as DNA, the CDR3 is TGTGCCGCTTCTTGGACAGTGAACACTGAAGCTTTCTTT. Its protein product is CAASWTVNTEAFF. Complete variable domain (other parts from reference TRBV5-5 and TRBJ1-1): DAGVTQSPTHLIKTRGQQVTLRCSPISGHKSVSWYQQVLGQGPQFIFQYYEKEERGRGNFPDRFSARQFPNYSSELNVNALLLGDSALYLCAASWTVNTEAFFGQGTRLTVV.

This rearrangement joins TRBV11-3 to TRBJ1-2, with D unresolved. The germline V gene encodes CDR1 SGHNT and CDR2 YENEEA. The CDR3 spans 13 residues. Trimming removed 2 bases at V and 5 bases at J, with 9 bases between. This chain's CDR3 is CASSLTDDYGYTF. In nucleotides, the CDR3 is TGTGCCAGCAGCTTAACAGACGATTATGGCTACACCTTC.

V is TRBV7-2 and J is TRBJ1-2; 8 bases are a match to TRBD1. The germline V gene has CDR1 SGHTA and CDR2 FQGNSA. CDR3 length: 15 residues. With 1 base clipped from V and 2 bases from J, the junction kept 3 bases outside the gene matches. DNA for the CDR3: TGTGCCAGCAGCTTAGGGGCAGGGGGCAACTATGGCTACACCTTC. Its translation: CASSLGAGGNYGYTF. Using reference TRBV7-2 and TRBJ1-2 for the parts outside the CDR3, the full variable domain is GAGVSQSPSNKVTEKGKDVELRCDPISGHTALYWYRQSLGQGLEFLIYFQGNSAPDKSGLPSDRFSAERTGGSVSTLTIQRTQQEDSAVYLCASSLGAGGNYGYTFGSGTRLTVV.

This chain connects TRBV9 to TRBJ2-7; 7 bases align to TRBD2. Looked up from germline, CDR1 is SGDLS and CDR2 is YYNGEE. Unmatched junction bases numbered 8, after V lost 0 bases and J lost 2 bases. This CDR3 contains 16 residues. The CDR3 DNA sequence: TGTGCCAGCAGCGTAGCCCCAGCGGGGTTTCCCTACGAGCAGTACTTC. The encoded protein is CASSVAPAGFPYEQYF.

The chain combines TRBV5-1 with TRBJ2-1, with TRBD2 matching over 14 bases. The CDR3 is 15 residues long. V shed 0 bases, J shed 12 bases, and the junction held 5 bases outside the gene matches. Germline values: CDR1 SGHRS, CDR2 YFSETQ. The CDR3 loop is CASSLVGTSGGGQFF. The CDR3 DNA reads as TGCGCCAGCAGCTTGGTGGGGACTAGCGGGGGAGGGCAGTTCTTC. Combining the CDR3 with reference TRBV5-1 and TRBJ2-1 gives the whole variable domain KAGVTQTPRYLIKTRGQQVTLSCSPISGHRSVSWYQQTPGQGLQFLFEYFSETQRNKGNFPGRFSGRQFSNSRSEMNVSTLELGDSALYLCASSLVGTSGGGQFFGPGTRLTVL.

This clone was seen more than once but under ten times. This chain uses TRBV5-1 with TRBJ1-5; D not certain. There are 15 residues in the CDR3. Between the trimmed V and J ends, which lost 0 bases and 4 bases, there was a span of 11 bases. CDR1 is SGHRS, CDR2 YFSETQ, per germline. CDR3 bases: TGCGCCAGCAGCTTGGCGGGGTCCCAAAATCAGCCCCAGCATTTT. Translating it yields CASSLAGSQNQPQHF.

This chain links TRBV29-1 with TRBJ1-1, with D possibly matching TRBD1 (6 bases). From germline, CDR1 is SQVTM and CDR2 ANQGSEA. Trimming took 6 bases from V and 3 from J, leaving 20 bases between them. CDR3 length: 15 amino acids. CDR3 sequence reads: CSVSGSRGSYTEAFF. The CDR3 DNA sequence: TGCAGCGTAAGTGGATCGAGGGGGTCGTACACTGAAGCTTTCTTT.

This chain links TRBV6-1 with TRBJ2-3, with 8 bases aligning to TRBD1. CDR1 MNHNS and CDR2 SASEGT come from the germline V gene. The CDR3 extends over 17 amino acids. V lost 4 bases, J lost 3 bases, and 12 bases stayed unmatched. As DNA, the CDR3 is TGTGCCAGCAGTGCTAGACAGGGGCCCCGTGGAACAGATACGCAGTATTTT. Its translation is CASSARQGPRGTDTQYF.

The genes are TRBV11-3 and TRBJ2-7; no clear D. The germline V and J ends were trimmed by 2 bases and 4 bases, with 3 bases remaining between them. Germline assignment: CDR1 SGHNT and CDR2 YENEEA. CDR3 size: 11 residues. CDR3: CASSLLYEQYF. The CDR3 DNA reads TGTGCCAGCAGCTTACTATACGAGCAGTACTTC.

The CDR3 reads CASSYVGSPQYF. CDR3 coding DNA: TGTGCCAGCAGCTATGTAGGTAGCCCCCAGTACTTC. This chain links TRBV28 with TRBJ2-5; D call uncertain. Germline V gene data show CDR1 as MDHEN and CDR2 as SYDVKM. CDR3 length: 12 residues. Deletions cut 6 bases from V and 9 bases from J, with 14 bases between.